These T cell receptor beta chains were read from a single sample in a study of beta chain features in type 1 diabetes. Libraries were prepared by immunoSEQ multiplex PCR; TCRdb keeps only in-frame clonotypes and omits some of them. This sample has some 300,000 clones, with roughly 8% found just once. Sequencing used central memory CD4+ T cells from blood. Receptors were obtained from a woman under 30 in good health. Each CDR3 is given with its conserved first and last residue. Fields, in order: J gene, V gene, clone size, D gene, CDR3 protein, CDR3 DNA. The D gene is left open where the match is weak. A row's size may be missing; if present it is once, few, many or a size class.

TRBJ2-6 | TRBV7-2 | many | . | CASKPGGANVLTF | TGTGCCAGCAAACCGGGAGGGGCCAACGTCCTGACTTTC
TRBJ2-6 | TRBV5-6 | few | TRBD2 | CASSLPSGSSGANVLTF | TGTGCCAGCAGCTTGCCTAGCGGTTCCTCTGGGGCCAACGTCCTGACTTTC
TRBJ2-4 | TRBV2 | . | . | CASSEPARDIQYF | TGTGCCAGCAGTGAACCGGCTCGAGACATTCAGTACTTC
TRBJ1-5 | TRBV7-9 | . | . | CASSLKGGSNQPQHF | TGTGCCAGCAGCTTAAAAGGGGGAAGCAATCAGCCCCAGCATTTT
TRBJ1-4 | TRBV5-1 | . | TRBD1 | CASSVGQRKEKLFF | TGCGCCAGCAGCGTGGGACAGCGAAAAGAAAAACTGTTTTTT
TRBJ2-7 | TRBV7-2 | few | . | CASSLDDGLRYF | TGTGCCAGCAGCTTGGATGACGGGCTTCGGTACTTC
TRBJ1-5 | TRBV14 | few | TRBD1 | CASSQYRPGQKGVSGNQPQHF | TGTGCCAGCAGCCAATACCGTCCGGGACAGAAAGGGGTATCTGGGAATCAGCCCCAGCATTTT
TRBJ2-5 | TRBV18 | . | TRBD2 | CASSPVSGGRETQYF | TGTGCCAGCTCACCGGTCAGCGGGGGTCGGGAGACCCAGTACTTC
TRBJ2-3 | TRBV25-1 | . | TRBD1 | CASSGAGTGYTQYF | TGTGCCAGCAGTGGAGCCGGGACAGGGTATACGCAGTATTTT
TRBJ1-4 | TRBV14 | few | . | CASSHLRQNLNEKLFF | TGTGCCAGCAGCCATCTTCGACAGAATCTCAATGAAAAACTGTTTTTT
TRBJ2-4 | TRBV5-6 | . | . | CASSPPVAKNIQYF | TGTGCCAGCAGCCCGCCGGTTGCCAAAAACATTCAGTACTTC
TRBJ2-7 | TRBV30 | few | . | CAWSTLYEQYF | TGTGCCTGGAGTACCCTCTACGAGCAGTACTTC
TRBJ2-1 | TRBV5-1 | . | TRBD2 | CASSWDPTSGGPEEFF | TGCGCCAGCAGCTGGGACCCGACTAGCGGGGGGCCTGAGGAGTTCTTC
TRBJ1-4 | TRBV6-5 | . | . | CASSYSPGDEKLFF | TGTGCCAGCAGTTACTCGCCAGGGGACGAAAAACTGTTTTTT
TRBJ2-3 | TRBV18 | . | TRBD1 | CASSPGTGGDTQYF | TGTGCCAGCTCACCTGGGACAGGGGGAGATACGCAGTATTTT
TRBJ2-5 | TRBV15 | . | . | CATSRVETGETQYF | TGTGCCACCAGCAGAGTGGAGACGGGAGAGACCCAGTACTTC
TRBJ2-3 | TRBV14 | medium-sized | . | CASSQVRLQGTDTQYF | TGTGCCAGCAGCCAAGTAAGGTTACAGGGTACAGATACGCAGTATTTT
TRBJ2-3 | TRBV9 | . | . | CASSVVSGDTQYF | TGTGCCAGCAGCGTAGTGTCGGGAGATACGCAGTATTTT
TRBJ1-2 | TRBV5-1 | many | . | CASSLIQSDGYTF | TGCGCCAGCAGCTTGATACAGTCGGATGGCTACACCTTC
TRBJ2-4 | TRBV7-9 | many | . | CASSLAGPGPKGGNIQYF | TGTGCCAGCAGCTTAGCCGGGCCGGGACCCAAAGGGGGAAACATTCAGTACTTC
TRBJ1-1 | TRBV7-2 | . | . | CASSSMGLPSGTEAFF | TGTGCCAGCAGCTCAATGGGACTTCCCTCGGGGACTGAAGCTTTCTTT
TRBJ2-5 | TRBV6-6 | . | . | CATQAPETQYF | TGTGCCACCCAGGCGCCTGAGACCCAGTACTTC
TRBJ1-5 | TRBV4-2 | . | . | CASSQGLARSNQPQHF | TGTGCCAGCAGCCAGGGGCTGGCGAGGAGCAATCAGCCCCAGCATTTT
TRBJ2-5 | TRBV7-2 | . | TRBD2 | CASSVAGASQETQYF | TGTGCCAGCAGCGTAGCGGGGGCCTCCCAAGAGACCCAGTACTTC
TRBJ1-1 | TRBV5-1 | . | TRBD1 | CASSPDRGAPGTEAFF | TGCGCCAGCAGTCCGGACAGGGGCGCACCGGGCACTGAAGCTTTCTTT
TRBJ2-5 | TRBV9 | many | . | CASSVDPSKTPRDF | TGTGCCAGCAGCGTAGATCCTAGCAAGACTCCTCGGGACTTC